The rows below give T cell receptor beta chains drawn from one sample of a study of PD-L1 blockade in urothelial cancer. Clones were sequenced by immunoSEQ multiplex PCR, and TCRdb holds only the in-frame ones, with some missing. The profile covers some 100,000 clones, with 90% to 95% appearing a single time and approximately 0.88% taken by the ten largest. The source material was PBMCs, sampled around atezolizumab (anti-PD-L1) treatment. All receptors derive from a woman aged 80 or over with urothelial cancer. CDR3s leave out the opening cysteine and the closing phenylalanine or tryptophan.

CDR3 length,V gene,CDR3 protein
15,TRBV5-1,ASTGTSGRVNTGELF
13,TRBV19,ASSKTGTANQPQH
12,TRBV19,ASSATYPQETQY
14,TRBV2,ASSESGVGFLVKQF
13,TRBV5-1,ASSLAGQGAYGYT
12,TRBV19,ASSMLQGRYGYT
10,TRBV10-3,AISDFGQPQH
14,TRBV29-1,SVVFGTSGSFYEQY
13,TRBV7-9,ASSSPQGAGQPQH
13,TRBV13,ASSLRSLAGGEQY
13,TRBV6-1,ASSAQLGGTGELF
13,TRBV10-2,ASSALTGDHTEAF
12,TRBV30,AWSGLPRTDTQY
13,TRBV9,ASSAQGRGAETQY
12,TRBV5-6,ASKRDRVAGEQF
15,TRBV5-5,ASSSGRQDRLNEKLF
14,TRBV10-1,ASSESGGTAYQPQH
14,TRBV4-2,ASSQEWRELNTEAF
12,TRBV27,ASSLYRGNEKLF
13,TRBV5-1,ASSGTSGSYNEQF
15,TRBV5-1,ASSLRPGQGVSETQY
13,TRBV2,ASSEGTGGRNEQY
13,TRBV6-5,ASSWGRTGFGEQY
14,TRBV11-3,ASSSGIGSGTDTQY
13,TRBV5-1,ASSSGLAVYNEQF
11,TRBV6-1,ASSERLRGEQF
13,TRBV28,ASSRRTSGVSEQY
12,TRBV29-1,SVDKGGVFGELF
11,TRBV6-6,ATSGANNQPQH
14,TRBV28,ASSSPEGRGRNGYT
16,TRBV11-2,ASSWGNLAGPGSYEQY
13,TRBV28,ASREQVSSSYEQY
13,TRBV11-2,ASSLGTGAGYGYT
12,TRBV10-1,ASSEAGAYTEAF
12,TRBV5-6,ASSLGQGYQPQH
18,TRBV28,ASSLGGTGFIGAWSYEQY
13,TRBV7-3,ASSPLADSYNEQF
11,TRBV27,ASSLLGDYEQY
15,TRBV7-9,ASSPRMGAGDGAEAF